These 2 T cell receptor beta chains were all obtained from the same sample, sequenced in a study of regulatory and conventional T cells in RAG deficiency. The table came from immunoSEQ multiplex PCR; TCRdb's copy has only in-frame clones and leaves some out. Of 30,000 to 35,000 clones listed, 75% to 80% were seen once; the top ten hold around 3.4%. Conventional CD4+ T cells were sorted from blood as CD25-low CD127-high cells. These data also featured in a second study, about regulatory T cells. That source notes: The PCR used 52 TRBV and 13 TRBJ primers.

Sequenced material: CD4+ effector T cells sorted from blood. These receptors originate from a human donor in good health.

The chain combines TRBV30 with TRBJ2-7, with D possibly matching TRBD2 (6 bases). The CDR3 length is 12 residues. CDR1 GTSNPN and CDR2 SVGIG come from the germline V gene (reference sequence). V lost 4 bases, J lost 5 bases, and 12 bases lay in between. The CDR3 nucleotides read TGTGCCTGGACCGGGACTCACGACGAGCAGTACTTC. This gives the protein CAWTGTHDEQYF.

This clone appeared a few times. The chain is built from TRBV4-1 and TRBJ1-2, with 7 bases lining up with TRBD1. The trim removed 1 base at V and 4 bases at J, leaving 6 bases unmatched. Germline V gene lookup returns CDR1 MGHRA and CDR2 YSYEKL. This CDR3 has 15 residues. CDR3 coding DNA: TGCGCCAGCAGCCAAGGACGCGCAGGGGGCTATGGCTACACCTTC. Its translation is CASSQGRAGGYGYTF.